This T cell receptor beta chain came from a study of cytomegalovirus exposure and HLA in healthy donors. Study-wide results and limits: Sequencing likely generated an artifact that appeared as a cluster of highly shared sequence variants. The study put under 200 TCR beta chains on its list as cytomegalovirus-associated. In a later analysis, approximately 15,000 TCR beta sequences were associated with HLA alleles at 0.05 false discovery rate.

It was with 60 Vbeta and 13 Jbeta primers that the PCR ran. Assay used: immunoSEQ multiplex PCR; TCRdb lists only in-frame clones, some missing. This sample yields fewer than 100,000 clones, of which roughly three quarters are seen a single time; 3.5% to 4% belongs to the top ten. This clone appeared once. Its specificity is not known. V lost 2 bases to trimming and J lost 5 bases; unmatched junction nucleotides: 8. The germline gives CDR1 SGDLS, CDR2 YYNGEE. The length of the CDR3 is 15 residues. The TCR was taken from a woman aged 40 to 55 in good health and CMV-seronegative. This chain connects TRBV9 to TRBJ1-1, with 8 bases lining up with TRBD1. Source material: PBMCs. The CDR3 protein is CASSVGADRVTEAFF. In DNA, the CDR3 is TGTGCCAGCAGCGTCGGAGCGGACAGGGTTACTGAAGCTTTCTTT.